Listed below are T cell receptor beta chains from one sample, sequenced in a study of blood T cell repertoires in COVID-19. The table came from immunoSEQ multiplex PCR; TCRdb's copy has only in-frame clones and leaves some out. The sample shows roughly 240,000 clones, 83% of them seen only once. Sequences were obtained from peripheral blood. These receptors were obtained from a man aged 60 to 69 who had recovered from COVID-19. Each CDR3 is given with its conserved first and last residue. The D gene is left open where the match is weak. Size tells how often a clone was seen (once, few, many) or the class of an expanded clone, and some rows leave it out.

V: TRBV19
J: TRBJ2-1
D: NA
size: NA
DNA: TGTGCCAGTAGGTCAGGGGGGCTCGGTGAGCAGTTCTTC
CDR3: CASRSGGLGEQFF

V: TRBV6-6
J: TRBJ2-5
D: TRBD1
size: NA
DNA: TGTGCCAGCTCTACAGGGGGACAAGAGACCCAGTACTTC
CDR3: CASSTGGQETQYF

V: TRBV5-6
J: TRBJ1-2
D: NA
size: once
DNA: TGTGCCAGCAGCCCGGCAGGGCAGTCGAACTATGGCTACACCTTC
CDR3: CASSPAGQSNYGYTF

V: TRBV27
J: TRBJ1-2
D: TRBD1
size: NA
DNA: TGTGCCAGCAGTGTACAGGGGCGTCCCTCTAACTATGGCTACACCTTC
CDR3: CASSVQGRPSNYGYTF

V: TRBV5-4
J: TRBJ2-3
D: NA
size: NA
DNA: TGTGCCAGCAGCTTGTTCCTGAGCACAGATACGCAGTATTTT
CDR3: CASSLFLSTDTQYF

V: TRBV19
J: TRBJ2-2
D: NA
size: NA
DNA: TGTGCCAGTAGTATTCTCCTCGGCACCGGGGAGCTGTTTTTT
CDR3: CASSILLGTGELFF

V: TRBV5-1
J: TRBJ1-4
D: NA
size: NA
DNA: TGCGCCAGCAGCTTGGAACAGGGAAATGAAAAACTGTTTTTT
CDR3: CASSLEQGNEKLFF

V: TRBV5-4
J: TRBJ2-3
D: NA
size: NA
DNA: TGTGCCAGCAGCCCTCAGGGGAGTATAGATACGCAGTATTTT
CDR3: CASSPQGSIDTQYF

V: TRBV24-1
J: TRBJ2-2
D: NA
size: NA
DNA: TGTGCCACCGGAGATCCCGGGGAGCTGTTTTTT
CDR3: CATGDPGELFF

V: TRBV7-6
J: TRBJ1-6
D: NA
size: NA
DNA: TGTGCCAGCAGCTTAGGGGGGCGGGTTGGCCAACACCCTGGGTCACCCCTCCACTTT
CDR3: CASSLGGRVGQHPGSPLHF

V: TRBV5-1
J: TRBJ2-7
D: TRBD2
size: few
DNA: TGCGCCAGCAGGGGGACTAGCGGGAGAAGCGAGCAGTACTTC
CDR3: CASRGTSGRSEQYF

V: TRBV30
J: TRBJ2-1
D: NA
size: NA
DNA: TGTGCCTGGAGATTCGTAAATGAGCAGTTCTTC
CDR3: CAWRFVNEQFF

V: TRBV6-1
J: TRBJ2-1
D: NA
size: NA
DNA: TGTGCCAGCAGTGAAGGAATTGGAGGGCCCACCTATAATGAGCAGTTCTTC
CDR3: CASSEGIGGPTYNEQFF

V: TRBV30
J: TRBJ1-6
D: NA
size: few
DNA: TGTGCCTGGAGTGCTCGGGTCCAGGGCAATTCACCCCTCCACTTT
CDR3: CAWSARVQGNSPLHF

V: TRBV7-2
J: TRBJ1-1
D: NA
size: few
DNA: TGTGCCAGCAGCTCAGGGCGGAACACTGAAGCTTTCTTT
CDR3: CASSSGRNTEAFF

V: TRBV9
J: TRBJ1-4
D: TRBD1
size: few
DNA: TGTGCCAGCAGCAGGGACAGCCGAAGAACTAATGAAAAACTGTTTTTT
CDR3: CASSRDSRRTNEKLFF

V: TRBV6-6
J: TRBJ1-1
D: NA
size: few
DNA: TGTGCCAGCAGCCTGGGGTTGGGGGGTGAAGCTTTCTTT
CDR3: CASSLGLGGEAFF

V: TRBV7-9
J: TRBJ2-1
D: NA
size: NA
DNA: TGTGCCAGCAGCTCCAGGGGGGCGGGGAGCTCCTACAATGAGCAGTTCTTC
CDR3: CASSSRGAGSSYNEQFF

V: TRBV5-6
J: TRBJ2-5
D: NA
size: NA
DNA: TGTGCCAGCAGCTCCCTAATTGGGGGGTCGGGACAGCAAGAGACCCAGTACTTC
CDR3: CASSSLIGGSGQQETQYF

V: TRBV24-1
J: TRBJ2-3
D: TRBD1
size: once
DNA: TGTGCCACCAGTGATCTGAAAGGGACAGGGACGGGTACGCAGTATTTT
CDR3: CATSDLKGTGTGTQYF

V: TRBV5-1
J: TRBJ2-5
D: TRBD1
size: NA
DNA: TGCGCCAGCAGCTTGGCGGGGACAGGGGGGGAGACCCAGTACTTC
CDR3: CASSLAGTGGETQYF

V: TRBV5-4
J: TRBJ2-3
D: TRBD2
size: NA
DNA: TGTGCCAGCAGCACGGGACTAGCGGAAAGCACAGATACGCAGTATTTT
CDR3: CASSTGLAESTDTQYF

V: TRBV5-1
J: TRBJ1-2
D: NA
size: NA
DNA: TGCGCCAGCAGCCAGGACGGGAGCTATGGCTACACCTTC
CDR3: CASSQDGSYGYTF

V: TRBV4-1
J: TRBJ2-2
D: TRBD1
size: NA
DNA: TGCGCCAGCAGCAGAGGGACAGGGGGTATCACCGGGGAGCTGTTTTTT
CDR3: CASSRGTGGITGELFF

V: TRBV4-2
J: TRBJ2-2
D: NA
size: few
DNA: TGTGCCAGCAGCCTACGGACTAGGGAGCTGTTTTTT
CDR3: CASSLRTRELFF

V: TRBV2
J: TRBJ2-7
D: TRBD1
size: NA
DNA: TGTGCCAGCAGTGGGAACAGGGGGAACTACGAGCAGTACTTC
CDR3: CASSGNRGNYEQYF

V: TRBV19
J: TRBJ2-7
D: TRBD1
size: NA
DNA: TGTGCCAGTAGTACAAGACAGGGTACGTCTTCCGAGCAGTACTTC
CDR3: CASSTRQGTSSEQYF

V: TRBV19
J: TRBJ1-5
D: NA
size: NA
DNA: TGTGCCAGTAGCCCCGGCGGGCAGGGGCGAGGCAATCAGCCCCAGCATTTT
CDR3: CASSPGGQGRGNQPQHF

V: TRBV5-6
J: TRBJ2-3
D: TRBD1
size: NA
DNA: TGTGCCAGCAGCAGACCGGGACAGGGGACAGATACGCAGTATTTT
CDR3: CASSRPGQGTDTQYF

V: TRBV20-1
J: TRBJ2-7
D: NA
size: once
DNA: TGCAGTGCTAGTCCCCGACAGAGGGAGCAGTACTTC
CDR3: CSASPRQREQYF

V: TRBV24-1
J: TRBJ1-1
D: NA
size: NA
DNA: TGTGCCACCAGAGACAGCCTGAACACTGAAGCTTTCTTT
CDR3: CATRDSLNTEAFF

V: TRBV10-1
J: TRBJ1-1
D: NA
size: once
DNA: TGCGCCAGCAGTGAGGGGGCTTCGAACACTGAAGCTTTCTTT
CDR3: CASSEGASNTEAFF

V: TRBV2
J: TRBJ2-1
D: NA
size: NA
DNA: TGTGCCAGCAGAGAAGGGTCAGGGGCGCGTGAGCAGTTCTTC
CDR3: CASREGSGAREQFF

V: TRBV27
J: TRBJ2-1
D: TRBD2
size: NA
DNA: TGTGCCAGCAGTCGCTATGGGGGGGATAATGAGCAGTTCTTC
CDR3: CASSRYGGDNEQFF

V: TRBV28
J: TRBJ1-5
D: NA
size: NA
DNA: TGTGCCAGCCTTTTATCAGCCGGCGGGCAGCCCCAGCATTTT
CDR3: CASLLSAGGQPQHF

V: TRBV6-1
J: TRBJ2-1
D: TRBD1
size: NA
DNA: TGTGCCAGCAGTGAAGCGGGACAGGGGGCCCCTCACAATGAGCAGTTCTTC
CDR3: CASSEAGQGAPHNEQFF

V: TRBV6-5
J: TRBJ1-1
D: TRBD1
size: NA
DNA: TGTGCCAGCAGGATGGGACAGTTGAACACTGAAGCTTTCTTT
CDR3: CASRMGQLNTEAFF

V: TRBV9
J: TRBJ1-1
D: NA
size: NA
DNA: TGTGCCAGCAGCCCCCGATGGGGCGGGAACACTGAAGCTTTCTTT
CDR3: CASSPRWGGNTEAFF

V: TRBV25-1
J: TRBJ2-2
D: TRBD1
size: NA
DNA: TGTGCCAGCAGTGAATCGGGACAGGGGGCGAATGACGGGGAGCTGTTTTTT
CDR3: CASSESGQGANDGELFF

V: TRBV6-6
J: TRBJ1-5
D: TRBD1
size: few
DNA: TGTGCCAGCAGTTGGACAGGGAGGGATCAGCCCCAGCATTTT
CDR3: CASSWTGRDQPQHF

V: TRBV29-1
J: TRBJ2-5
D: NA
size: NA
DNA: TGCAGCGTCCACTTCAGGCAAGAGACCCAGTACTTC
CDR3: CSVHFRQETQYF

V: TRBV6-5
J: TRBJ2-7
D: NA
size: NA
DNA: TGTGCCAGCAAGAGTTCCGGGAGTTCTTACGAGCAGTACTTC
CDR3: CASKSSGSSYEQYF

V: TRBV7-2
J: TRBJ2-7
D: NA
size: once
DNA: TGTGCCAGCAGCTTTAACTACGAGCAGTACTTC
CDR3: CASSFNYEQYF

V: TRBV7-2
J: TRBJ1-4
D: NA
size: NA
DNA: TGTGCCAGCAGCCAAACTATTAGGACTGGGCCTAATGAAAAACTGTTTTTT
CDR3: CASSQTIRTGPNEKLFF

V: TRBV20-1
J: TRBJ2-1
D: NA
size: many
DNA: TGCAGTGCTAGTGCGCCAGGGATGCACAATGAGCAGTTCTTC
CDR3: CSASAPGMHNEQFF

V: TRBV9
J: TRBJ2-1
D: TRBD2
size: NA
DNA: TGTGCCAGCAGCGTAAGTCTCCCGGGACTAGCGGGTATCAATGAGCAGTTCTTC
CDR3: CASSVSLPGLAGINEQFF

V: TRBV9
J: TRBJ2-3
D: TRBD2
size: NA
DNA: TGTGCCAGCAGCGTAGACCGGGGGGGCGCAGATACGCAGTATTTT
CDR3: CASSVDRGGADTQYF

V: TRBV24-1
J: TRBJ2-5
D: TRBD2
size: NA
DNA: TGTGCCACCAGTGCAGCAGCGGGGGTTCAAGAGACCCAGTACTTC
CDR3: CATSAAAGVQETQYF

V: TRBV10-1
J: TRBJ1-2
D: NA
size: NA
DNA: TGCGCCAGCAGTGAGTCGAGAGCCTATGGCTACACCTTC
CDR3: CASSESRAYGYTF

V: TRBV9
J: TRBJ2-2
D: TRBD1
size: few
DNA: TGTGCCAGCAGCGCCTTACAGGGGGTGGTAGGGGAGCTGTTTTTT
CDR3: CASSALQGVVGELFF

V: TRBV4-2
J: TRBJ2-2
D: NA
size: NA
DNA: TGTGCCAGCAGCCAAGATGGAGACGGGGAGCTGTTTTTT
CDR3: CASSQDGDGELFF

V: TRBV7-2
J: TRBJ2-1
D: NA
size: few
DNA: TGTGCCAGCAGCCGGGACTTACAAAGCTCCTACAATGAGCAGTTCTTC
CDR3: CASSRDLQSSYNEQFF

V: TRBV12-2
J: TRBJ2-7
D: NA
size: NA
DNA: TGTGCAAGTCGCTTAGCGCAGGGCAGCTACGAGCAGTACTTC
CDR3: CASRLAQGSYEQYF

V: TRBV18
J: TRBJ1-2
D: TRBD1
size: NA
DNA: TGTGCCAGCTCACCACAGCGGACAGGGGATGGCTACACCTTC
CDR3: CASSPQRTGDGYTF

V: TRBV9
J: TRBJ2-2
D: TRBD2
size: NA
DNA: TGTGCCAGCAGCGTATCAGTGGGGGGGTTCTCCGCGAACACCGGGGAGCTGTTTTTT
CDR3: CASSVSVGGFSANTGELFF